Reported below is one T cell receptor beta chain. V was trimmed by 7 bases and J by 1 base, leaving 18 bases between them. The CDR3 extends over 16 amino acids. Germline V gene data show CDR1 as MGHDK and CDR2 as SYGVNS. PCR used 60 Vbeta primers and 13 Jbeta primers. Sequenced by immunoSEQ multiplex PCR; TCRdb stores in-frame clones only, minus some. The profile shows over 150,000 clones, over 80% of them singletons. Among the donors, all were healthy bone marrow donors. This record belongs to a study of cytomegalovirus exposure and HLA in healthy donors. Sequencing was performed on PBMCs. The V call is TRBV25-1, the J call TRBJ2-3, with a possible D match to TRBD2 (6 bases). The source of this sequence is a human donor in good health. Here the CDR3 reads CASTPVASVGTDTQYF. The CDR3 DNA reads TGTGCCAGCACCCCCGTGGCTAGCGTTGGCACAGATACGCAGTATTTT.